This T cell receptor beta chain appears in the sequencing data of a study of T cell responses to AZD1222 COVID-19 vaccine. Study details: Pooled together were second doses at about 4 or about 12 weeks.

Data came from immunoSEQ multiplex PCR; TCRdb stores just in-frame clones and leaves some out. The table shows 95,000 to 150,000 clones, with 80% to 90% occurring only once. Overall study findings and caveats: Donors were chiefly white British, with a greater number of females, and clonal diversity was perhaps underestimated. Only a handful of AZD1222 recipients tested seropositive at baseline. Sampling that yielded the repertoires occurred only after the peak T cell response.

Trimming took 2 bases from V and 4 from J, leaving 15 bases between them. This CDR3 region has 15 residues. Looked up from germline, CDR1 is KGHSH and CDR2 is LQKENI. About this clone: As yet, its antigen is unknown.

The sample in question was peripheral blood, obtained on day 0 of AZD1222 vaccination. The clonotype comes from an adult in good health. The V and J genes are TRBV18 and TRBJ2-7; D may be TRBD1 (5 bases). CDR3 bases: TGTGCCAGCTCACCAAACAGGCGGTGGGTTTACGAGCAGTACTTC. Its translation is CASSPNRRWVYEQYF.